Listed below are T cell receptor beta chains from one sample, sequenced in a study of beta chain features in type 1 diabetes. Method: immunoSEQ multiplex PCR; TCRdb's copy keeps in-frame clones and lacks some. The table lists some 150,000 clones, about 9.4% of them singletons. Sequenced material: naive CD4+ T cells from blood. All receptors come from a man aged 18-30 years in good health. Each CDR3 is given with its conserved first and last residue. A D gene is named only where the DNA matches it firmly. Clone size is stated in some rows and not others, as once, few, many or a class when expanded.

j_call clone_size d_call v_call cdr3_length cdr3_nt cdr3_aa
TRBJ1-2 - TRBD1 TRBV6-1 15 TGTGCCAGCAGTGAAAGGACAGGGACGGGGTATGGCTACACCTTC CASSERTGTGYGYTF
TRBJ2-5 - TRBD1 TRBV19 14 TGTGCCAGTAGTGTGACAGGGAGTTACGAGACCCAGTACTTC CASSVTGSYETQYF
TRBJ2-7 - - TRBV2 14 TGTGCCAGCAGAGAACTAGGACAAGCTGACGAGCAGTACTTC CASRELGQADEQYF
TRBJ2-5 - TRBD1 TRBV7-9 14 TGTGCCAGCAGGGGGACAGGGGGCCTGGAGACCCAGTACTTC CASRGTGGLETQYF
TRBJ2-7 many - TRBV28 13 TGTGCCAGCAGTTTCACAGGGCCATACGAGCAGTACTTC CASSFTGPYEQYF
TRBJ2-2 - - TRBV4-3 15 TGCGCCAGCAGCCCATTCTTGGCGGCATCTGGGGAGCTGTTTTTT CASSPFLAASGELFF
TRBJ2-1 few - TRBV7-3 16 TGTGCCAGCAGCTCTCATGCAGGGGGGCTTGGGAATGAGCAGTTCTTC CASSSHAGGLGNEQFF
TRBJ2-7 few - TRBV25-1 14 TGTGCCAGCAGTGAGGCGGGGAGCTCCTACGAGCAGTACTTC CASSEAGSSYEQYF
TRBJ2-7 - TRBD1 TRBV10-3 15 TGTGCCATCAGTGGAGGCACAGGGGGAGTCTACGAGCAGTACTTC CAISGGTGGVYEQYF
TRBJ2-1 - - TRBV5-4 15 TGTGCCAGCAGCTTGATCAGGGCCCCTGGCAATGAGCAGTTCTTC CASSLIRAPGNEQFF
TRBJ1-1 few TRBD1 TRBV19 15 TGTGCCAGTAGGATCCTAGGACAGGGGAACACTGAAGCTTTCTTT CASRILGQGNTEAFF
TRBJ2-7 - TRBD1 TRBV30 15 TGTGCCTGGAGTGAGCTCAGGGGGCAGTTCTACGAGCAGTACTTC CAWSELRGQFYEQYF
TRBJ2-1 many TRBD2 TRBV7-3 13 TGTGCCAGCAGCCACCTAGCGGGGGGCGAGCAGTTCTTC CASSHLAGGEQFF
TRBJ2-5 - TRBD2 TRBV5-1 14 TGCGCCAGTTCAGCGGGGGTTAGCCAAGAGACCCAGTACTTC CASSAGVSQETQYF
TRBJ2-5 - - TRBV2 13 TGTGCCAGCACTGCCCTCATTGCGGAGACCCAGTACTTC CASTALIAETQYF
TRBJ1-2 - TRBD1 TRBV7-2 13 TGTGCCAGCAGCCAGGGGGATAACTATGGCTACACCTTC CASSQGDNYGYTF
TRBJ1-5 few - TRBV19 16 TGTGCCACGACGGACAGCGCCACTTATAGCAATCAGCCCCAGCATTTT CATTDSATYSNQPQHF
TRBJ2-1 - TRBD2 TRBV7-2 15 TGTGCCAGCAGCACGGGACTAGCGGGGACCAATGAGCAGTTCTTC CASSTGLAGTNEQFF
TRBJ2-5 few TRBD1 TRBV10-3 15 TGTGCCATCAGAGGGGGGACAGGGCAACAAGAGACCCAGTACTTC CAIRGGTGQQETQYF
TRBJ1-2 few TRBD1 TRBV13 15 TGTGCCAGCAGCTCCAGGACAGGGGGCTTCTATGGCTACACCTTC CASSSRTGGFYGYTF
TRBJ2-3 few TRBD2 TRBV7-8 18 TGTGCCAGCAGCTTACGGACTAGCGGGGGGATTAGCACAGATACGCAGTATTTT CASSLRTSGGISTDTQYF
TRBJ1-4 few - TRBV6-5 15 TGTGCCAGCAGGGACCAGGGGCCAACTAATGAAAAACTGTTTTTT CASRDQGPTNEKLFF
TRBJ2-7 few - TRBV18 14 TGTGCCAGCTCACCACCGCACTTTTCGGGGGAGCAGTACTTC CASSPPHFSGEQYF
TRBJ2-7 - TRBD2 TRBV18 15 TGTGCCAGCTCCCCTAGCGGGGGGGCGGAGGTCGAGCAGTACTTC CASSPSGGAEVEQYF
TRBJ2-7 - - TRBV27 15 TGTGCCAGCAGTTTATTCCAGGGTCCGATCTACGAGCAGTACTTC CASSLFQGPIYEQYF
TRBJ2-7 - - TRBV7-3 13 TGTGCCAGCAGCTTAAATCAGGGGCGCGAGCAGTACTTC CASSLNQGREQYF
TRBJ2-7 few - TRBV9 14 TGTGCCAGCAGCGTAGGACCAGGCTCCTACGAGCAGTACTTC CASSVGPGSYEQYF
TRBJ2-3 few - TRBV7-2 13 TGTGCCAGCAGTTTGTTCACGGCAGATACGCAGTATTTT CASSLFTADTQYF
TRBJ1-2 few - TRBV7-3 15 TGTGCCAGCAGCTCAACAGGGATTGGGGCATCCGGCTACACCTTC CASSSTGIGASGYTF
TRBJ2-7 - - TRBV15 15 TGTGCCACCAGCAGAGAAGGGACTTACTCCTACGAGCAGTACTTC CATSREGTYSYEQYF